The 31 T cell receptor beta chains below were found in one sample sequenced in a study of blood T cells in healthy people across ages. PCR was performed a second time for about 7 to 11 cycles using a sample-barcoded 5' primer and a J-beta primer mix. Each CDR3 protein gets one entry after TCRdb re-called the 5' RACE reads with MiXCR. The table shows about 1.4 million distinct CDR3 sequences, with 59% occurring only once. The sequenced material came from blood. The receptors shown here come from a man aged 18 to 30 in good health.

This clonotype was detected only a few times. V is TRBV7-2 and J is TRBJ2-4; 15 bases align to TRBD2. The J call may be in error: the DNA end matches TRBJ2-7 better. Per the germline V gene, CDR1 is SGHTA and CDR2 is FQGNSA. This CDR3 contains 17 residues. The CDR3, as DNA: TGTGCCAGCAGCGTTACGGGACTAGCGGGAGGTACCGACGAGCAGTACTTC. It translates to CASSVTGLAGGTDEQYF.

The J gene is TRBJ2-1, the V gene TRBV9, with a tentative D call TRBD2 (5 bases). The germline CDR1 and CDR2 sequences are SGDLS and YYNGEE. With 5 bases removed from V and 0 bases from J, the gap between germline ends came to 12 bases. There are 15 residues in the CDR3. CDR3 in amino acids: CASSEEAASYNEQFF. CDR3 DNA: TGTGCCAGCAGTGAAGAAGCGGCCTCCTACAATGAGCAGTTCTTC.

The chain has TRBV5-5 and TRBJ2-3; TRBD1 matches 7 bases. After removal of 5 bases from V and 0 bases from J, the junction contained 6 bases not matched to a gene. The V gene's germline CDR1 is SGHKS and CDR2 YYEKEE (reference sequence). This CDR3 contains 15 residues. The CDR3 DNA follows: TGTGCCAGCAGAGTAGACAGGGCTAGCACAGATACGCAGTATTTT. Encoded protein: CASRVDRASTDTQYF.

This clonotype has a handful of counts. This chain uses TRBV7-2 with TRBJ2-3, with 7 bases lining up with TRBD2. Germline V gene sequence: CDR1 SGHTA, CDR2 FQGNSA. The CDR3 consists of 14 residues. V trimming: 6 bases; J trimming: 5 bases; junction bases outside the gene matches: 8. CDR3 residues: CASSWRPGGDTQYF. CDR3 bases: TGTGCCAGCAGTTGGCGGCCGGGGGGAGATACGCAGTATTTT.

The chain links TRBV30 to TRBJ1-2; the D is unclear. The V gene's germline CDR1 is GTSNPN and CDR2 SVGIG (reference sequence). V was cut by 5 bases and J by 3 bases, with 10 bases left in between. The CDR3 has 12 residues. The CDR3, as DNA: TGTGCCTGGGATACAAACGACTATGGCTACACCTTC. Translating gives CAWDTNDYGYTF. Variable domain in full (rest from reference TRBV30 and TRBJ1-2): SQTIHQWPATLVQPVGSPLSLECTVEGTSNPNLYWYRQAAGRGLQLLFYSVGIGQISSEVPQNLSASRPQDRQFILSSKKLLLSDSGFYLCAWDTNDYGYTFGSGTRLTVV.

This clonotype has a single count. The rearrangement joins TRBV11-2 to TRBJ2-5; D unresolved. This CDR3 is 15 amino acids long. Germline V CDR1 and CDR2: SGHAT, FQNNGV. Trimming took 0 bases from V and 11 from J, leaving 19 bases between them. The CDR3 region has the DNA TGTGCCAGCAGCTTAGAGTGGATCACCTACAATGAGCAGTACTTC. Protein sequence: CASSLEWITYNEQYF.

This clonotype occurred a few times. V and J are TRBV6-5 and TRBJ2-3; D gene ambiguous. In germline, CDR1 is MNHEY, CDR2 SVGAGI. V dropped 5 bases and J dropped 8 bases, with 14 bases sitting between them. This CDR3 has 13 residues. The CDR3 loop is CASSPPRPRTQYF. The DNA for the CDR3 is TGTGCCAGCAGTCCCCCCCGCCCCCGTACGCAGTATTTT.

This clonotype came up a few times. This rearrangement joins TRBV6-5 to TRBJ1-2; possible D gene TRBD1, 5 bases. V shed 2 bases and J shed 8 bases, with 12 bases lying between them. This CDR3 contains 13 residues. From germline, CDR1 is MNHEY and CDR2 SVGAGI. This chain's CDR3 is CASSYRQGVGYTF. The DNA for the CDR3 is TGTGCCAGCAGTTACCGGCAGGGCGTGGGCTACACCTTC.

The table lists this clonotype with a few counts. V usage is TRBV20-1 and J usage is TRBJ1-1; no clear D gene. Trimming pared 0 bases from V and 6 bases from J, leaving 8 bases between. CDR3 length: 12 amino acids. The germline CDR1 and CDR2 sequences are DFQATT and SNEGSKA (reference sequence). CDR3 amino acids: CSARDGSAEAFF. CDR3 in DNA: TGCAGTGCTAGAGATGGGAGCGCTGAAGCTTTCTTT.

Written as DNA, the CDR3 is TGTGCCAGCAGCTGGGACTTGTTCTACGAGCAGTACTTC. It yields the protein CASSWDLFYEQYF. This chain joins TRBV5-5 and TRBJ2-7; a possible D gene is TRBD2 (6 bases). The CDR3 loop spans 13 amino acids. Trimming took 3 bases from V and 3 from J, leaving 10 bases between them. Germline CDR1 and CDR2: SGHKS and YYEKEE (reference sequence).

The rearrangement links TRBV12-3 or TRBV12-4 to TRBJ1-1, with D hard to call. The CDR3 is 11 amino acids. Trimming removed 6 bases from V and 4 bases from J, with 6 bases in between. CDR3 region: CASSGVTEAFF. CDR3 bases: TGTGCCAGCAGCGGTGTCACTGAAGCTTTCTTT.

This clonotype occurred a few times. J is TRBJ2-7 and V is TRBV5-1; 9 nucleotides align to TRBD1. This CDR3 comprises 15 residues. Germline-derived CDR1 and CDR2 are SGHRS and YFSETQ. V shed 0 bases and J 3 bases; nucleotides not matched to a gene: 4. This CDR3 is CASSLEQGAYYEQYF. CDR3 coding DNA: TGCGCCAGCAGCTTGGAACAGGGGGCATACTACGAGCAGTACTTC.

This clonotype was seen a few times. V usage is TRBV6-5 and J usage is TRBJ2-1; a possible D gene is TRBD1 (5 bases). The CDR3 runs to 14 residues. The germline V gene encodes CDR1 MNHEY and CDR2 SVGAGI. The ends were cut back, 2 bases at V and 2 bases at J, with 7 bases in the middle. The CDR3, as DNA: TGTGCCAGCAGTTACCAGGGTGCCTACAATGAGCAGTTCTTC. This codes for CASSYQGAYNEQFF.

J is TRBJ2-2 and V is TRBV7-9, with a possible D match to TRBD2 (6 bases). The germline CDR1 and CDR2 sequences are SEHNR and FQNEAQ (reference sequence). Trimming removed 2 bases from V and 1 base from J, with 11 bases in between. The CDR3 totals 16 residues. The CDR3 spells CASSLTAGLNTGELFF. Here the CDR3 DNA reads TGTGCCAGCAGCTTAACGGCGGGGTTGAACACCGGGGAGCTGTTTTTT.

This chain connects TRBV29-1 to TRBJ1-1; a weak D match, TRBD1 (5 bases). This CDR3 is built from 13 residues. V gave up 7 bases and J gave up 8 bases, with 20 bases separating them. Looked up from germline, CDR1 is SQVTM and CDR2 is ANQGSEA. This CDR3 reads CSAEQDAWTEAFF. The CDR3 DNA follows: TGCAGCGCCGAACAGGACGCCTGGACCGAAGCTTTCTTT. Looking up the rest from reference TRBV29-1 and TRBJ1-1 gives the full variable domain: SAVISQKPSRDICQRGTSLTIQCQVDSQVTMMFWYRQQPGQSLTLIATANQGSEATYESGFVIDKFPISRPNLTFSTLTVSNMSPEDSSIYLCSAEQDAWTEAFFGQGTRLTVV.

In this sample, this clonotype turned up a few times. This chain connects TRBV6-1 to TRBJ2-1, with D hard to call. Trimming took 8 bases from V and 2 from J, leaving 13 bases between them. The CDR3 runs to 14 residues. CDR1 MNHNS and CDR2 SASEGT come from the germline V gene. The CDR3 region is CASSHADPYNEQFF. Here the CDR3 DNA reads TGTGCCAGCTCCCACGCCGACCCCTACAATGAGCAGTTCTTC.

This clonotype was seen a few times. The V call is TRBV12-3 or TRBV12-4, the J call TRBJ2-1; D gene unclear. Trimming left V 6 bases short and J 8 bases short, with 14 bases between. The CDR3 contains 13 residues. The CDR3 nucleotides are TGTGCCAGCAGCACCCCCCATGGCGATGAGCAGTTCTTC. It encodes CASSTPHGDEQFF.

The chain employs TRBV24-1 and TRBJ1-2; tentatively, D is TRBD1 (5 bases). The CDR3 length is 16 residues. Germline assignment: CDR1 KGHDR and CDR2 SFDVKD. Deletions cut 4 bases from V and 7 bases from J, with 21 bases between. CDR3 bases: TGTGCCACCAGTGACGTGGGGGTTCTGGACCTGGCTGGCTACACCTTC. Translation: CATSDVGVLDLAGYTF.

The chain employs TRBV6-5 and TRBJ1-1, with 8 bases fitting TRBD1. Germline V gives CDR1 MNHEY, CDR2 SVGAGI. The CDR3 spans 14 residues. The ends lost 2 bases at V and 6 bases at J; junction bases unmatched: 5. The CDR3 nucleotides are TGTGCCAGCAGTTACCCCGGGACAGGATCTGAAGCTTTCTTT. Translating it yields CASSYPGTGSEAFF.

The chain is built from TRBV20-1 and TRBJ1-1; 7 nucleotides align to TRBD1. J gave up 1 base and V 8 bases, and 13 bases lay outside the gene matches. This CDR3 comprises 15 residues. Germline loops: CDR1 DFQATT, CDR2 SNEGSKA (reference sequence). CDR3 nucleotide sequence: TGCAGTACAACGAGACAGGGCGCCGGGAACACTGAAGCTTTCTTT. Translating it yields CSTTRQGAGNTEAFF.

The rearrangement links TRBV6-2 or TRBV6-3 to TRBJ2-3; a possible D gene is TRBD1 (5 bases). CDR1 is MNHEY and CDR2 is SVGEGT in the germline V gene. CDR3 length: 13 amino acids. V dropped 6 bases and J dropped 8 bases, with 15 bases sitting between them. The CDR3 loop is CASSKPPRATQYF. CDR3 DNA: TGTGCCAGCAGCAAACCCCCCAGGGCTACGCAGTATTTT.

This chain links TRBV15 with TRBJ1-1, with D possibly TRBD1 on 6 matching bases. Trimming shortened V by 4 bases and J by 6 bases, and 15 bases separated the two germline ends. This CDR3 contains 14 residues. The germline V gene has CDR1 LNHNV and CDR2 YYDKDF (reference sequence). This CDR3 reads CATSMRGGGAEAFF. The CDR3 DNA reads TGTGCCACCAGCATGCGAGGAGGGGGGGCTGAAGCTTTCTTT.

V and J are TRBV24-1 and TRBJ1-1, with D possibly TRBD1 on 5 matching bases. The CDR3 is 13 residues long. V gave up 3 bases and J gave up 4 bases, with 8 bases separating them. Looked up from germline, CDR1 is KGHDR and CDR2 is SFDVKD. The CDR3 here is CATSDGGSTEAFF. The CDR3 DNA sequence: TGTGCCACCAGTGATGGGGGGAGCACTGAAGCTTTCTTT.

The genes are TRBV12-3 or TRBV12-4 and TRBJ1-4; D gene unclear. CDR3 size: 12 residues. The V end was cut by 3 bases, the J end by 8 bases, with 7 bases between. The CDR3 DNA reads TGTGCCAGCAGTTTTGCCAGCGAAAAACTGTTTTTT. Translating it yields CASSFASEKLFF.

V usage is TRBV10-3 and J usage is TRBJ2-7; 9 positions agree with TRBD1. V lost 2 bases, J lost 2 bases, and 4 bases stayed unmatched. Germline lookup yields CDR1 ENHRY and CDR2 SYGVKD. This CDR3 region has 15 residues. For the CDR3, the DNA is TGTGCCATCAGTGAGGACACAGGGGGCCCCTACGAGCAGTACTTC. Encoded protein: CAISEDTGGPYEQYF.

The J gene is TRBJ2-1, the V gene TRBV11-2; possibly TRBD1 or TRBD2 for D (5 bases each). The CDR3 extends over 17 amino acids. V lost 1 base, J lost 0 bases, and 13 bases lay in between. Germline assignment: CDR1 SGHAT and CDR2 FQNNGV. The CDR3, as DNA: TGTGCCAGCAGCTTAGCCGGACACACTAGCTCCTACAATGAGCAGTTCTTC. Protein: CASSLAGHTSSYNEQFF.

This sequence joins TRBV12-3 or TRBV12-4 and TRBJ2-5, with 13 positions matching TRBD2. Trimming cost V 5 bases and J 7 bases; bases outside gene matches: 7. The CDR3 is made up of 15 amino acids. The CDR3 DNA sequence: TGTGCCAGCAGTGTTGGGACTAGCGGGACCGGGACCCAGTACTTC. Protein product: CASSVGTSGTGTQYF.

The V call is TRBV20-1, the J call TRBJ1-1; TRBD1 aligns across 7 bases. The length of the CDR3 is 13 residues. Trimming removed 8 bases from V and 1 base from J; junction bases left unmatched: 7. Germline CDR1 is DFQATT and CDR2 is SNEGSKA (reference sequence). CDR3 DNA: TGCAGTCCCTCAGACAGGGCGAACACTGAAGCTTTCTTT. Amino acid sequence: CSPSDRANTEAFF.

The V and J genes are TRBV20-1 and TRBJ2-5; 7 bases are a match to TRBD2. Germline CDR1 DFQATT, CDR2 SNEGSKA (reference sequence). The CDR3 loop spans 15 amino acids. V gave up 6 bases and J gave up 4 bases; unmatched junction bases: 14. CDR3 sequence: CSAQPAGGGGETQYF. In nucleotides, the CDR3 is TGCAGTGCCCAACCGGCTGGCGGGGGTGGAGAGACCCAGTACTTC.

This clonotype has only a few counts. The J gene is TRBJ2-1, the V gene TRBV29-1; tentative D call: TRBD2 (6 bases). With 8 bases removed from V and 7 bases from J, the gap between germline ends came to 18 bases. This CDR3 comprises 13 residues. Germline assignment: CDR1 SQVTM and CDR2 ANQGSEA. CDR3 in amino acids: CSLRGNNANEQFF. DNA for the CDR3: TGCAGCTTGCGGGGAAACAACGCGAATGAGCAGTTCTTC.

This clonotype has a handful of counts. This chain uses TRBV4-2 with TRBJ2-7, with 10 bases identical to TRBD2. Germline V gene lookup returns CDR1 LGHNA and CDR2 YNFKEQ. V gave up 4 bases and J gave up 3 bases; unmatched junction bases: 6. The CDR3 has 15 residues. DNA of the CDR3: TGTGCCAGCAGCCCGGGACTAGCGACAAGCTACGAGCAGTACTTC. This gives the protein CASSPGLATSYEQYF.